A selection of T cell receptor beta chains follows, all from one sample in a study of control samples from healthy donors and cancer patients. Clones were sequenced by immunoSEQ multiplex PCR, and TCRdb holds only the in-frame ones, with some missing. The sample lists roughly 140,000 clones; 93% were seen once. The sample taken for sequencing was blood. All receptors come from a man between 50 and 59 years old in good health. Both conserved end residues are part of each CDR3. The order of the fields is J gene, D gene, clone size, V gene, CDR3 protein, CDR3 DNA. D genes are given only for firm matches. Size is omitted from some rows. Given values are once, few, many or a class for expanded clones.

TRBJ1-4,TRBD1,.,TRBV24-1,CAAFRDRGEDNEKLFF,TGTGCCGCGTTCCGGGACAGGGGCGAAGATAATGAAAAACTGTTTTTT
TRBJ1-1,.,.,TRBV6-5,CASSYSRGDTEAFF,TGTGCCAGCAGTTACTCGAGGGGGGACACTGAAGCTTTCTTT
TRBJ1-5,.,.,TRBV11-2,CASSIDRITQPQHF,TGTGCCAGCAGCATCGACAGGATCACTCAGCCCCAGCATTTT
TRBJ1-5,.,.,TRBV28,CASSLSGGASNQPQHF,TGTGCCAGCAGTTTATCCGGAGGGGCGAGCAATCAGCCCCAGCATTTT
TRBJ2-3,TRBD2,.,TRBV5-4,CASSLGGLGGTDTQYF,TGTGCCAGCAGCTTGGGCGGACTAGGGGGCACAGATACGCAGTATTTT
TRBJ2-5,TRBD2,.,TRBV5-1,CASSGTGTSGETQYF,TGCGCCAGCAGCGGAACCGGGACTAGCGGAGAGACCCAGTACTTC
TRBJ2-7,TRBD1,.,TRBV28,CASSWDREYEQYF,TGTGCCAGCAGTTGGGACAGGGAATACGAGCAGTACTTC
TRBJ2-7,TRBD2,.,TRBV6-5,CASRGGSGSEQYF,TGTGCCAGCAGAGGGGGTAGCGGGAGCGAGCAGTACTTC
TRBJ2-5,.,few,TRBV5-1,CASSLGLARNQETQYF,TGCGCCAGCAGCTTGGGGCTAGCGCGTAACCAAGAGACCCAGTACTTC
TRBJ1-5,.,.,TRBV28,CASRLAGAWQHF,TGTGCCAGCAGGCTAGCGGGAGCCTGGCAGCATTTT
TRBJ2-5,.,.,TRBV6-5,CASSYSRGQETQYF,TGTGCCAGCAGCTACTCACGGGGGCAAGAGACCCAGTACTTC
TRBJ2-7,TRBD1,.,TRBV6-5,CAGQGEYEQYF,TGTGCCGGACAGGGGGAGTACGAGCAGTACTTC
TRBJ1-1,.,.,TRBV7-3,CASSRQLNTEAFF,TGTGCCAGCAGCCGACAGTTGAACACTGAAGCTTTCTTT
TRBJ2-7,.,.,TRBV5-3,CARSRGMVPGEPYEQYF,TGTGCCAGAAGCCGTGGGATGGTGCCAGGGGAACCCTACGAGCAGTACTTC
TRBJ2-7,.,.,TRBV18,CASSGVAARYEQYF,TGTGCCAGCTCAGGGGTCGCAGCAAGGTACGAGCAGTACTTC
TRBJ2-1,TRBD1,.,TRBV6-5,CASRTPGGGEQFF,TGTGCCAGCAGAACCCCAGGGGGTGGTGAGCAGTTCTTC
TRBJ1-6,.,.,TRBV6-5,CASSYASGGSNSPLHF,TGTGCCAGCAGTTACGCCTCAGGAGGCTCTAATTCACCCCTCCACTTT
TRBJ1-2,.,.,TRBV4-2,CASSQDTGNYGYTF,TGTGCCAGCAGCCAAGACACAGGGAACTATGGCTACACCTTC
TRBJ2-3,.,.,TRBV9,CASSLTAPSTDTQYF,TGTGCCAGCAGCCTAACAGCGCCCAGCACAGATACGCAGTATTTT
TRBJ2-3,.,once,TRBV5-4,CASSAGTGAGDTQYF,TGTGCCAGCAGCGCGGGCACGGGGGCCGGAGATACGCAGTATTTT
TRBJ2-7,.,.,TRBV2,CASSEALWRGGTYEQYF,TGTGCCAGCAGTGAAGCGCTTTGGAGGGGCGGGACCTACGAGCAGTACTTC
TRBJ2-5,.,.,TRBV5-1,CASSYGETQYF,TGCGCCAGCAGCTACGGGGAGACCCAGTACTTC
TRBJ2-2,TRBD2,.,TRBV9,CASTPGTSGATGGELFF,TGTGCCAGCACCCCGGGGACTAGCGGGGCAACCGGCGGGGAGCTGTTTTTT
TRBJ1-1,.,.,TRBV7-6,CASSTTVATEAFF,TGTGCCAGCAGCACGACAGTTGCCACTGAAGCTTTCTTT
TRBJ2-5,TRBD2,few,TRBV15,CATSTLNGRGGGQETQYF,TGTGCCACCAGCACCTTAAACGGGAGGGGAGGGGGCCAAGAGACCCAGTACTTC
TRBJ2-7,TRBD1,.,TRBV5-1,CASSLNSGTGFNEQYF,TGCGCCAGCAGCTTAAACTCCGGGACAGGGTTCAACGAGCAGTACTTC
TRBJ2-2,TRBD1,.,TRBV7-9,CASRNRGRDTGELFF,TGTGCCAGCAGAAACAGGGGGCGGGACACCGGGGAGCTGTTTTTT
TRBJ2-1,TRBD2,once,TRBV6-1,CASSELAGAYNEQFF,TGTGCCAGCAGTGAACTAGCGGGAGCCTACAATGAGCAGTTCTTC
TRBJ2-7,TRBD2,.,TRBV27,CASQTSGGTYEQYF,TGTGCCAGCCAGACTAGCGGGGGAACCTACGAGCAGTACTTC
TRBJ1-4,TRBD1,.,TRBV23-1,CASYPGQLNEKLFF,TGCGCCAGTTACCCGGGACAGCTCAATGAAAAACTGTTTTTT
TRBJ2-1,.,.,TRBV10-3,CAISGTADNEQFF,TGTGCCATCAGTGGGACAGCCGACAATGAGCAGTTCTTC
TRBJ1-4,.,few,TRBV5-6,CASSSTRQPNEKLFF,TGTGCCAGCAGCTCGACCCGACAGCCGAATGAAAAACTGTTTTTT
TRBJ2-1,TRBD2,.,TRBV19,CASSISLAGGPDYNEQFF,TGTGCCAGTAGTATAAGTCTAGCGGGAGGGCCCGACTACAATGAGCAGTTCTTC
TRBJ1-1,.,.,TRBV14,CASSQEGGTEAFF,TGTGCCAGCAGCCAAGAGGGGGGAACTGAAGCTTTCTTT
TRBJ2-2,.,.,TRBV6-7,CASSYGGELFF,TGTGCCAGCAGTTACGGAGGGGAGCTGTTTTTT
TRBJ1-2,TRBD1,.,TRBV10-3,CAISVTGDRGYTF,TGTGCCATCAGCGTGACAGGGGACCGCGGCTACACCTTC
TRBJ2-3,.,few,TRBV7-9,CASSLPGQSSTDTQYF,TGTGCCAGCAGCTTACCGGGACAATCTAGCACAGATACGCAGTATTTT
TRBJ2-7,TRBD2,.,TRBV7-9,CASTLSGSRSYEQYF,TGTGCCAGCACCCTTAGCGGGAGTAGGTCCTACGAGCAGTACTTC
TRBJ2-1,TRBD2,.,TRBV5-1,CASSFSLAGYNEQFF,TGCGCCAGCAGCTTTTCCCTAGCGGGATACAATGAGCAGTTCTTC
TRBJ1-2,TRBD1,.,TRBV11-2,CASSLSVGVTGGNGYGYTF,TGTGCCAGCAGCTTGTCGGTCGGTGTGACAGGGGGTAATGGCTATGGCTACACCTTC
TRBJ1-4,.,.,TRBV27,CASSPTPTDPTNEKLFF,TGTGCCAGCAGTCCAACTCCGACAGATCCAACTAATGAAAAACTGTTTTTT
TRBJ2-7,.,.,TRBV9,CASSAHPEYEQYF,TGTGCCAGCAGCGCCCACCCGGAGTACGAGCAGTACTTC
TRBJ2-7,.,.,TRBV20-1,CSASLPQGLKVF,TGCAGTGCTAGTCTCCCACAGGGTCTAAAGGTCTTC
TRBJ2-3,.,.,TRBV6-5,CASREGRGTDTQYF,TGTGCCAGCCGAGAGGGGAGAGGGACAGATACGCAGTATTTT
TRBJ1-5,.,.,TRBV6-5,CASSRGYSNQPQHF,TGTGCCAGCAGTCGGGGTTATAGCAATCAGCCCCAGCATTTT
TRBJ1-4,.,once,TRBV18,CASSPGGSTTTNEKLFF,TGTGCCAGCTCACCAGGAGGGTCGACTACAACTAATGAAAAACTGTTTTTT
TRBJ1-3,.,once,TRBV28,CASSSPGSSRDTIYF,TGTGCCAGCAGTTCCCCCGGGTCCTCGCGGGACACCATATATTTT
TRBJ1-1,.,.,TRBV29-1,CSVGWQNTEAFF,TGCAGCGTTGGATGGCAGAACACTGAAGCTTTCTTT
TRBJ1-5,.,.,TRBV28,CASSILDQPQHF,TGTGCCAGCAGTATACTAGATCAGCCCCAGCATTTT
TRBJ2-2,TRBD2,.,TRBV5-1,CASSSAGGDTGELFF,TGCGCCAGCAGCTCAGCGGGAGGTGACACCGGGGAGCTGTTTTTT
TRBJ2-5,.,.,TRBV23-1,CASRNRDRLKETQYF,TGCGCCAGCAGAAACCGGGACCGATTGAAGGAGACCCAGTACTTC
TRBJ2-5,.,.,TRBV10-3,CAISDGLGQETQYF,TGTGCCATCAGTGATGGACTGGGACAAGAGACCCAGTACTTC
TRBJ1-1,.,.,TRBV28,CASSLGVEWVGNTEAFF,TGTGCCAGCAGTTTAGGCGTCGAGTGGGTCGGGAACACTGAAGCTTTCTTT
TRBJ2-6,.,once,TRBV2,CASSGGGFGANVLTF,TGTGCCAGCAGCGGCGGAGGGTTTGGGGCCAACGTCCTGACTTTC